Listed below are T cell receptor beta chains from one sample, sequenced in a study of T cells of healthy individuals. TCRdb called the 5' RACE reads again in MiXCR, with one record for every CDR3 protein. The sample carries 100,000 or so distinct CDR3 sequences, 15% to 20% recorded once. These receptors came from a human donor in good health. Both conserved end residues are part of each CDR3. D genes are given only for firm matches. Size values are once, few and many counts, or a class for expanded clones, and some rows have none.

cdr3_aa,cdr3_nt,d_call,clone_size,j_call,v_call
CASSPVGATGGETQYF,TGCGCCAGCAGCCCGGTTGGGGCGACAGGGGGAGAGACCCAGTACTTC,TRBD1,NA,TRBJ2-5,TRBV5-1
CASSETWSQETQYF,TGTGCCAGCAGTGAAACATGGAGCCAAGAGACCCAGTACTTC,NA,few,TRBJ2-5,TRBV6-1
CASSSSPASTEAFF,TGTGCCAGCAGCTCCTCCCCCGCGTCCACTGAAGCTTTCTTT,NA,NA,TRBJ1-1,TRBV7-3
CASSTGGSGTGGFYEQYF,TGTGCCAGCTCGACCGGGGGTAGCGGGACAGGGGGTTTCTACGAGCAGTACTTC,TRBD1,NA,TRBJ2-7,TRBV18
CASSPQLGTQYF,TGTGCCAGCAGCCCCCAACTAGGGACCCAGTACTTC,NA,NA,TRBJ2-5,TRBV7-2
CASSYKQSGFEQFF,TGTGCCAGCAGTTACAAACAGTCAGGTTTCGAGCAGTTCTTC,NA,NA,TRBJ2-1,TRBV6-5
CSGSRGVNTGELFF,TGCAGCGGGTCACGGGGGGTGAACACCGGGGAGCTGTTTTTT,TRBD2,medium-sized,TRBJ2-2,TRBV29-1
CASSWDEAFF,TGTGCCAGCAGTTGGGACGAAGCTTTCTTT,NA,NA,TRBJ1-1,TRBV12-3/TRBV12-4
CASSPQGFNSPLHF,TGTGCCAGCAGCCCCCAGGGGTTCAATTCACCCCTCCACTTT,NA,few,TRBJ1-6,TRBV3-2
CASSEWLGGLAPDTQYF,TGTGCCAGCAGTGAATGGCTCGGGGGTCTAGCACCAGATACGCAGTATTTT,NA,many,TRBJ2-3,TRBV2
CASSTDINYGYTF,TGCGCCAGCAGCACGGATATTAACTATGGCTACACCTTC,NA,many,TRBJ1-2,TRBV5-1
CASSRGTRWDTQYF,TGTGCCAGCAGCCGAGGGACTAGGTGGGATACGCAGTATTTT,TRBD2,few,TRBJ2-3,TRBV3-1
CATSRSRGSYEQYF,TGTGCCACCAGTAGGTCGAGAGGGTCCTACGAGCAGTACTTC,NA,few,TRBJ2-7,TRBV15
CSARDWDTNSPLHF,TGCAGTGCTAGAGATTGGGACACGAATTCACCCCTCCACTTT,NA,many,TRBJ1-6,TRBV20-1
CASQWTSGANVLTF,TGTGCCAGTCAGTGGACCTCTGGGGCCAACGTCCTGACTTTC,NA,many,TRBJ2-6,TRBV2
CASRAGGYNEQFF,TGTGCCAGCAGGGCAGGGGGTTACAATGAGCAGTTCTTC,TRBD1,many,TRBJ2-1,TRBV28
CSARDPTSTGSYEQYF,TGCAGTGCTAGAGACCCAACCTCAACAGGCTCCTACGAGCAGTACTTC,NA,few,TRBJ2-7,TRBV20-1
CAWKAGANTGELFF,TGTGCCTGGAAAGCAGGGGCGAACACCGGGGAGCTGTTTTTT,NA,NA,TRBJ2-2,TRBV30
CATTEVTTDTQYF,TGTGCCACCACTGAGGTGACCACAGATACGCAGTATTTT,NA,few,TRBJ2-3,TRBV15
CASRPQGTDTQYF,TGTGCCAGCAGACCACAGGGCACAGATACGCAGTATTTT,NA,NA,TRBJ2-3,TRBV7-2
CASSSQGAGQPQHF,TGTGCCAGCAGCTCACAGGGGGCGGGTCAGCCCCAGCATTTT,TRBD1,many,TRBJ1-5,TRBV7-8
CSARDFEQFF,TGCAGTGCTAGAGATTTCGAGCAGTTCTTC,NA,many,TRBJ2-1,TRBV20-1